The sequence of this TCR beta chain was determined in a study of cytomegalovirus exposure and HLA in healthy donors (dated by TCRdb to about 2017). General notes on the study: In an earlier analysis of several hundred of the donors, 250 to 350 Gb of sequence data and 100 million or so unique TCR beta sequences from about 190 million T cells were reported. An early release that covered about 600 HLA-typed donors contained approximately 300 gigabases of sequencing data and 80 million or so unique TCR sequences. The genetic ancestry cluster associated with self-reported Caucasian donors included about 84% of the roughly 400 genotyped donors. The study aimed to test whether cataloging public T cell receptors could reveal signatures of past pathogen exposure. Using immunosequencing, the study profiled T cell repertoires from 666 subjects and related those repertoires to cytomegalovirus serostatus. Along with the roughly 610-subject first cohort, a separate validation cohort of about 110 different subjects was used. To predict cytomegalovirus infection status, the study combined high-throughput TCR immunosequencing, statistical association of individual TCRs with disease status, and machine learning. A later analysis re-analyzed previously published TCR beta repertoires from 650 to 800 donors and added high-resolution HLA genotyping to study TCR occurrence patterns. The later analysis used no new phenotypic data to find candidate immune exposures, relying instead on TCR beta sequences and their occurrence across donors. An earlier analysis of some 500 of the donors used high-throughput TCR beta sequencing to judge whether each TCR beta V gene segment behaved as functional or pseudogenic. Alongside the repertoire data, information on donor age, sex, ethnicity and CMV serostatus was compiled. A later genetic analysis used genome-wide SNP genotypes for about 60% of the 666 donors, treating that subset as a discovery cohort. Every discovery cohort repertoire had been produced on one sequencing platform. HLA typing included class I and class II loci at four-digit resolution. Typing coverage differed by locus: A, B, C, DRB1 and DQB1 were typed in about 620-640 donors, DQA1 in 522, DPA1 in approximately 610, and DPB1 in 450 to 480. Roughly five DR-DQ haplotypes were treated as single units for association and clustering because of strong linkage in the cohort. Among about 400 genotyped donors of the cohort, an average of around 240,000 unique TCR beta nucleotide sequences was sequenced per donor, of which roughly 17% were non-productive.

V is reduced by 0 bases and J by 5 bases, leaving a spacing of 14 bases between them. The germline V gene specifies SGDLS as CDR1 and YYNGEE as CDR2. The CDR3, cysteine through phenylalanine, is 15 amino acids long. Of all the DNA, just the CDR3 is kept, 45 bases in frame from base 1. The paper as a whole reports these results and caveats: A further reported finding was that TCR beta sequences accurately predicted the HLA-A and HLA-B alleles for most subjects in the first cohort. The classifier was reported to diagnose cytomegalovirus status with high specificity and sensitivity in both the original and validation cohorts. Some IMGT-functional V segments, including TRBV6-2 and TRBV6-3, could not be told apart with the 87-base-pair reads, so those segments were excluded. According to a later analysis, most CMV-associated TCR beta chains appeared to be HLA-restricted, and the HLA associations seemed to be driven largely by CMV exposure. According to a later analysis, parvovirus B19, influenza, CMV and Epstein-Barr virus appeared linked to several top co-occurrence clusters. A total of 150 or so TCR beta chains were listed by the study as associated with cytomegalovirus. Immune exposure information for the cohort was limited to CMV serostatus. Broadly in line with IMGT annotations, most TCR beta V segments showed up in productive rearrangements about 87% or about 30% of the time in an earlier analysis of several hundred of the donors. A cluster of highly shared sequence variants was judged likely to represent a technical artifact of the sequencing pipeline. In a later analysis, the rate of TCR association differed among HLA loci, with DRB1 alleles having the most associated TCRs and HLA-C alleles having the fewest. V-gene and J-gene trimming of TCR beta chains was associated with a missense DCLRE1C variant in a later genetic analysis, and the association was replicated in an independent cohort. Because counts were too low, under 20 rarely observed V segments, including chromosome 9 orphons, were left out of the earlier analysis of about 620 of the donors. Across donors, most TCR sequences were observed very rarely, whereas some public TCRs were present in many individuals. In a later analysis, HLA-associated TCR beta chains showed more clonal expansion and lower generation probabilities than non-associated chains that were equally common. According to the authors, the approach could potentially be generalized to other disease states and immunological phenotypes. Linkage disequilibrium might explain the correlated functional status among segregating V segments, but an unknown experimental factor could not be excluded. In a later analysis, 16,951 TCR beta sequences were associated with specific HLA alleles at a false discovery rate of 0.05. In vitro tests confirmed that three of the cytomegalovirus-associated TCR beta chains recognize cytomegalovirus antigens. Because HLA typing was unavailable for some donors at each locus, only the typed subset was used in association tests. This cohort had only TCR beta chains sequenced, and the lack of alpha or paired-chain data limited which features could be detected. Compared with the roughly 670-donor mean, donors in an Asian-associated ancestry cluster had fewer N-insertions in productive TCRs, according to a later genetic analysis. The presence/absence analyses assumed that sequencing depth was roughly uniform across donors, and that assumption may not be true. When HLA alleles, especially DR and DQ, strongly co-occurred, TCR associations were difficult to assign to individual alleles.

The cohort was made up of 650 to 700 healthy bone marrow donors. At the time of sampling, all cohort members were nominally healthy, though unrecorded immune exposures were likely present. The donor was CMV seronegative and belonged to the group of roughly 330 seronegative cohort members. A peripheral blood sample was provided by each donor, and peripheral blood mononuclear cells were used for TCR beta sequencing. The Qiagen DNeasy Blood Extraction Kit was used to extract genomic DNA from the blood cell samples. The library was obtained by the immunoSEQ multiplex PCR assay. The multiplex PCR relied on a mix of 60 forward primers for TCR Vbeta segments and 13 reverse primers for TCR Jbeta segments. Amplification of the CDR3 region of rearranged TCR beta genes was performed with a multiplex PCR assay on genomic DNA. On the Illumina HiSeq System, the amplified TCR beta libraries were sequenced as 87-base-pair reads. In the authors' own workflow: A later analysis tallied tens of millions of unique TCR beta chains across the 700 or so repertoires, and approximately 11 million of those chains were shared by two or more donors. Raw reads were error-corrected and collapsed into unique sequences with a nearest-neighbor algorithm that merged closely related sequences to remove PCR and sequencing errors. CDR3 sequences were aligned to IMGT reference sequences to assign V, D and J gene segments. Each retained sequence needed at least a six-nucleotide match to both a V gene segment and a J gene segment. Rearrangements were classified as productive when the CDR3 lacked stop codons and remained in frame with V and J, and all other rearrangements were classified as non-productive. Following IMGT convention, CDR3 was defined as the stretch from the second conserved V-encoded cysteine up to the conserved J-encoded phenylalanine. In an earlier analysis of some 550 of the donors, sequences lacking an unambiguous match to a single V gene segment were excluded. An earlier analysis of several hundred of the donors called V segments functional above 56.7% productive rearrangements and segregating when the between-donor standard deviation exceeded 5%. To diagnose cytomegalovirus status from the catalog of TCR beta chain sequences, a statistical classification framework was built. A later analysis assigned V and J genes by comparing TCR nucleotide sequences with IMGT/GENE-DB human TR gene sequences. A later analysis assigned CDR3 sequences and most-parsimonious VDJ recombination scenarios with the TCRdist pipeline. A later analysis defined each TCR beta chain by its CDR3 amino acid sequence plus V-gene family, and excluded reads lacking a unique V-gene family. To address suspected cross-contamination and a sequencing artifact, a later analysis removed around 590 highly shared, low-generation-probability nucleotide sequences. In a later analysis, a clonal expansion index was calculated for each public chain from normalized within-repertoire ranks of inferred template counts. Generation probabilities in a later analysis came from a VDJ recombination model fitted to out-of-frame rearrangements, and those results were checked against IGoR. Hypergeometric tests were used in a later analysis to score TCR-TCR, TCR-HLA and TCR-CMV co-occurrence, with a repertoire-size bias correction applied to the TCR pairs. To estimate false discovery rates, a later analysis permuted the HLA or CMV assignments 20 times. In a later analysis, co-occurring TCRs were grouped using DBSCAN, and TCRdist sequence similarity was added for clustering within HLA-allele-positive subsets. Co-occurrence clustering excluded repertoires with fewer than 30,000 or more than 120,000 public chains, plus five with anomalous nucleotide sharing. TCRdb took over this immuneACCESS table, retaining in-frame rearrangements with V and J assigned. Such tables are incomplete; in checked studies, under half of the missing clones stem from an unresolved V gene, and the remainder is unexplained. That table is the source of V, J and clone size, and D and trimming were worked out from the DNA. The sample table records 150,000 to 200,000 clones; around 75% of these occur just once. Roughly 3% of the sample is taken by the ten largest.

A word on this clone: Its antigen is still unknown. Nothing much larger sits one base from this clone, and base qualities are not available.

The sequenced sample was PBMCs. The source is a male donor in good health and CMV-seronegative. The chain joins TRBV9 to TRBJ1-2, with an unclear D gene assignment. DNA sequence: TGTGCCAGCAGCGTAGACGAGGCCTTTGGGTATGGCTACACCTTC. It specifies CASSVDEAFGYGYTF. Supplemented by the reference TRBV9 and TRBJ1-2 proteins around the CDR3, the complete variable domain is DSGVTQTPKHLITATGQRVTLRCSPRSGDLSVYWYQQSLDQGLQFLIQYYNGEERAKGNILERFSAQQFPDLHSELNLSSLELGDSALYFCASSVDEAFGYGYTFGSGTRLTVV.